This T cell receptor (beta chain) was documented in a study of T cells in Graves' hyperthyroidism and ophthalmopathy. The study's findings and limits: In the analysis, a 13 V-J model separated ophthalmopathy from stable hyperthyroidism.

The table lists this clonotype with many counts. The antigen is unknown. V trimming: 5 bases; J trimming: 1 base; junction bases outside the gene matches: 9. This CDR3 has 16 amino acids. CDR1 is MNHEY, CDR2 SMNVEV, per germline (reference sequence). A patient was excluded if there was uncontrolled infection, other autoimmune disease, pregnancy or lactation. Source material for PBMCs was roughly 10 ml fresh peripheral blood. The source material, RNA transcripts, was used to amplify TCR beta CDR3 regions. HTBI primers drove first-round RT-PCR of the TCR CDR3. MiXCR was run by TCRdb on the multiplex PCR reads, yielding one entry per CDR3 protein. This repertoire shows hundreds of thousands of distinct CDR3 sequences, roughly 14% found once; its top ten account for roughly 13%.

This chain links TRBV27 with TRBJ2-7; TRBD2 matches at 9 bases. This TCR came from a young man with Graves' ophthalmopathy. Sequences were obtained from blood. The CDR3 region is CASSGLIAGVSYEQYF. CDR3 DNA: TGTGCCAGCAGTGGATTAATAGCGGGAGTGTCCTACGAGCAGTACTTC.